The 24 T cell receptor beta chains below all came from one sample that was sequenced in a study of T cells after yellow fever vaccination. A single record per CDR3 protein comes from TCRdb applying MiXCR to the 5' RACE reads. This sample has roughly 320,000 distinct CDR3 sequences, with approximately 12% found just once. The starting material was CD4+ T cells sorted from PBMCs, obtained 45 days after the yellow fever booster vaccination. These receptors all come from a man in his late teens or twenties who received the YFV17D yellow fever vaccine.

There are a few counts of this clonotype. CDR3 sequence: CASSIRDRVFTEAFF. The CDR3 coding sequence is TGTGCCAGCAGTATCCGGGACAGGGTCTTCACTGAAGCTTTCTTT. V and J are TRBV6-2 or TRBV6-3 and TRBJ1-1; 9 bases match TRBD1. CDR1 is MNHEY and CDR2 is SVGEGT in the germline V gene. V shed 5 bases and J 4 bases; nucleotides not matched to a gene: 8. This CDR3 is 15 amino acids long.

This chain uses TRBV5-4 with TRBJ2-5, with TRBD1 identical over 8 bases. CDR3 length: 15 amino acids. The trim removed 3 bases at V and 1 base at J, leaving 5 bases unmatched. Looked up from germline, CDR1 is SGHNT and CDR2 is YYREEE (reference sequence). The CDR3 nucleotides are TGTGCCAGCAGCTGGACGACAGGGGCCCAAGAGACCCAGTACTTC. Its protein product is CASSWTTGAQETQYF.

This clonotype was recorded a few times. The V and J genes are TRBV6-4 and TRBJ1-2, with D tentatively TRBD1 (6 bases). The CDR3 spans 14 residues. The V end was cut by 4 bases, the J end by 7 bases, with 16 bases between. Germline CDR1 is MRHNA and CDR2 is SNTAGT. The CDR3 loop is CASSAQQGSTGYTF. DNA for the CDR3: TGTGCCAGCAGTGCCCAACAGGGATCTACTGGCTACACCTTC.

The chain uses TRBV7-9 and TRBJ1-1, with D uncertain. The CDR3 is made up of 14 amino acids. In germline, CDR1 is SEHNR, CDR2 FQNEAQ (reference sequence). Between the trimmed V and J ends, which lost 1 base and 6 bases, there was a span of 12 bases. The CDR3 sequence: CASSLVPHDPEAFF. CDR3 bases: TGTGCCAGCAGCTTAGTTCCGCACGACCCTGAAGCTTTCTTT.

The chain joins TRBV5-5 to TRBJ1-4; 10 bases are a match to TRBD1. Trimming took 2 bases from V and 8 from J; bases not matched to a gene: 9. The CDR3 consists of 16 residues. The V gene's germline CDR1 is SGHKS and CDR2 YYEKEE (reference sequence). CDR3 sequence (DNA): TGTGCCAGCAGCTTTGAGACAGGGGGCTTGGGGGAAAAACTGTTTTTT. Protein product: CASSFETGGLGEKLFF. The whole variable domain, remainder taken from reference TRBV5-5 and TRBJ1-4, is DAGVTQSPTHLIKTRGQQVTLRCSPISGHKSVSWYQQVLGQGPQFIFQYYEKEERGRGNFPDRFSARQFPNYSSELNVNALLLGDSALYLCASSFETGGLGEKLFFGSGTQLSVL.

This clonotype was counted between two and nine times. The CDR3 is CSAPGAVGRYF. The CDR3 region has the DNA TGCAGTGCTCCCGGGGCAGTCGGAAGGTACTTC. The chain employs TRBV20-1 and TRBJ2-5; D assignment may be TRBD1 or TRBD2 (5 bases each). The length of the CDR3 is 11 residues. Germline values: CDR1 DFQATT, CDR2 SNEGSKA (reference sequence). V shed 5 bases and J shed 13 bases, with 17 bases lying between them.

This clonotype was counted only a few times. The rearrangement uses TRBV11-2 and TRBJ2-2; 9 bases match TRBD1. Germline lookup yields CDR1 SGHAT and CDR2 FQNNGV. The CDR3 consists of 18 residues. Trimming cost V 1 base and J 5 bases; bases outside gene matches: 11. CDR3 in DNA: TGTGCCAGCAGCTTAGTTGAACAGGGGGCGAGATCGACCGGGGAGCTGTTTTTT. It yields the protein CASSLVEQGARSTGELFF.

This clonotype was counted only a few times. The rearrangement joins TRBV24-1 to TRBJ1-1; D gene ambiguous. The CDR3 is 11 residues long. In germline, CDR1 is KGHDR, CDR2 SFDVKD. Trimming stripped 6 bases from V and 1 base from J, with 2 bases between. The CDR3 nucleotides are TGTGCCACCAGTTGGAACACTGAAGCTTTCTTT. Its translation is CATSWNTEAFF.

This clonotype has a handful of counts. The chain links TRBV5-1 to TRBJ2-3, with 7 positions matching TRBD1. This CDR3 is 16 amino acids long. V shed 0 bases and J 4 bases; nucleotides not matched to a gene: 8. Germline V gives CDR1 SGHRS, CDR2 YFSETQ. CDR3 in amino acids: CASSLASRGQADTQYF. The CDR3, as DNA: TGCGCCAGCAGCTTGGCCTCTAGGGGGCAGGCAGATACGCAGTATTTT.

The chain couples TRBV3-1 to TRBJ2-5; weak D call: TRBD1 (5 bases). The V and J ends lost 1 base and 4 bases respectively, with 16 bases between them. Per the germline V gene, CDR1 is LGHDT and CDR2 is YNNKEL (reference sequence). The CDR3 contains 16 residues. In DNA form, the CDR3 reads TGTGCCAGCAGCCAAGGGGCAGGGTTATCGGCAGAGACCCAGTACTTC. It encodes CASSQGAGLSAETQYF.

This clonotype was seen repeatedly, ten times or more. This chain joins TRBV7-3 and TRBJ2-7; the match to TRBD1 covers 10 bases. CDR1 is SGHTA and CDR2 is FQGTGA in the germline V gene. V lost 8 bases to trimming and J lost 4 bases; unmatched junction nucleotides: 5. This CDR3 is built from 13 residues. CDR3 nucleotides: TGTGCCAGCTCCGGGACAGGGGAGTACGAGCAGTACTTC. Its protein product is CASSGTGEYEQYF.

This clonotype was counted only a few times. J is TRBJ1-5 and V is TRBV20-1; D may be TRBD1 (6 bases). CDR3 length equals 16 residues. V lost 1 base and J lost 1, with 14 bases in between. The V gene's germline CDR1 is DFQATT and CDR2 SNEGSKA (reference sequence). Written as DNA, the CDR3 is TGCAGTGCTAGAGGGACGGGGGGCCCAAGCAATCAGCCCCAGCATTTT. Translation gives CSARGTGGPSNQPQHF.

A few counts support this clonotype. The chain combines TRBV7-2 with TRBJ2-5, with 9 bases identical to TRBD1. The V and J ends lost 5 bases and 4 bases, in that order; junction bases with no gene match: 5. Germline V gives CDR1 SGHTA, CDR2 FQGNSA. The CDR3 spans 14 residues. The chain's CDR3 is CASSQGQGRETQYF. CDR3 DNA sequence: TGTGCCAGCAGCCAGGGACAGGGTAGAGAGACCCAGTACTTC.

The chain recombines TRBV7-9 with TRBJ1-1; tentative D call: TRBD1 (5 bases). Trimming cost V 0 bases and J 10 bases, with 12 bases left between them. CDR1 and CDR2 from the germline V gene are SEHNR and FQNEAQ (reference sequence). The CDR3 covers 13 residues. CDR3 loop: CASSLASGRRAFF. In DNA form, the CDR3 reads TGTGCCAGCAGCTTAGCGTCGGGGCGGCGAGCTTTCTTT.

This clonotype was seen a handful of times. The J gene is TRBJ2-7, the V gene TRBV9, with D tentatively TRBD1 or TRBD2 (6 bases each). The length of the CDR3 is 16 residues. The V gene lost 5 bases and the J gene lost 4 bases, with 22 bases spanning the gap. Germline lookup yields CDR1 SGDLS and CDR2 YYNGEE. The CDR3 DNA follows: TGTGCCAGCAGTCGTCGTCCCGGGGGCTCCGAATACGAGCAGTACGTC. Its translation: CASSRRPGGSEYEQYV.

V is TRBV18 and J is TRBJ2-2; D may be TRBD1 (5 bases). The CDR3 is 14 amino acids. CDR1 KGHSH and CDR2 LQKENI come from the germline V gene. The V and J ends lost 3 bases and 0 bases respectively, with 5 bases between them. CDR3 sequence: CASSPTANTGELFF. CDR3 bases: TGTGCCAGCTCACCGACAGCGAACACCGGGGAGCTGTTTTTT.

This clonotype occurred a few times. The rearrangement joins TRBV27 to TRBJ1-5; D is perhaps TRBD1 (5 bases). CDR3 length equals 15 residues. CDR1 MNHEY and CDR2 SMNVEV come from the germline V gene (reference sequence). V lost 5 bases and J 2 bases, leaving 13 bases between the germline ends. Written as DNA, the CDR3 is TGTGCCAGCAGTCCCAGGGTAGGTGGCAATCAGCCCCAGCATTTT. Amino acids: CASSPRVGGNQPQHF.

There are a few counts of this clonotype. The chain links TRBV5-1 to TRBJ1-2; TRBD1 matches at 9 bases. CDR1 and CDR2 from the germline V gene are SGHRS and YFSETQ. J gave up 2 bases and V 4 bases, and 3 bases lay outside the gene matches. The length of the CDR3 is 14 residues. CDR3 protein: CASSRGTGNYGYTF. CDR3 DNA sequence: TGCGCCAGCAGCAGAGGGACAGGGAACTATGGCTACACCTTC.

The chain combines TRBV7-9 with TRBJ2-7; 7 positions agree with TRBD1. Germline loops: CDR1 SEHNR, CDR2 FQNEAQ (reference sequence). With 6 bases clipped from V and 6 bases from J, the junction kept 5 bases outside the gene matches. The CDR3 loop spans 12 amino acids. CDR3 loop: CASSIGGGEQYV. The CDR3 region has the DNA TGTGCCAGCAGTATAGGGGGCGGCGAGCAGTACGTC.

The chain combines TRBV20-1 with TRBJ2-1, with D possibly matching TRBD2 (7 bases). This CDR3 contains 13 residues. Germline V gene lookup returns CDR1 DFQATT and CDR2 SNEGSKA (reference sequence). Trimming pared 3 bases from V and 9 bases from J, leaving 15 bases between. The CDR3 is CSARSSGGLEQFF. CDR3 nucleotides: TGCAGTGCTAGGTCTTCCGGGGGGCTTGAGCAGTTCTTC.

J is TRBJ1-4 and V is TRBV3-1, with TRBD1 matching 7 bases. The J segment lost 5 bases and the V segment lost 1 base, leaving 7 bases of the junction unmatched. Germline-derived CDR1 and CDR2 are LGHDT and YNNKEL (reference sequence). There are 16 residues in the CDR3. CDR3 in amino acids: CASSQGRGRGNEKLFF. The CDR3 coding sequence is TGTGCCAGCAGCCAAGGGCGGGGCAGGGGGAATGAAAAACTGTTTTTT.

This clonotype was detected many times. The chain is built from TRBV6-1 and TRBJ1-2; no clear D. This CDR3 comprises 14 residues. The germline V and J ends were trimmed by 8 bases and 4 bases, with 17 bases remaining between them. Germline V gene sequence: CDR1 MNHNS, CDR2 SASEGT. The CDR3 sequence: CASRLITAVYGYTF. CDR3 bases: TGTGCCAGCCGCCTCATTACAGCAGTCTATGGCTACACCTTC.

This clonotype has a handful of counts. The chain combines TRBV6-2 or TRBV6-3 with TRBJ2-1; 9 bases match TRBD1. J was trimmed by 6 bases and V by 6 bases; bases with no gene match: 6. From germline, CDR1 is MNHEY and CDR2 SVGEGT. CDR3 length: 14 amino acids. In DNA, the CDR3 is TGTGCCAGCAGGGTGGTGACAGGGGGCAATGAGCAGTTCTTC. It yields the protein CASRVVTGGNEQFF.

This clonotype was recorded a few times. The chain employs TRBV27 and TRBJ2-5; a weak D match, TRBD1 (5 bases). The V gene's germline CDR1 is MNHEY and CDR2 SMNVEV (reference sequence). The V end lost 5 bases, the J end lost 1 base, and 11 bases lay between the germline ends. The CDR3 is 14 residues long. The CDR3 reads CASSPRRGQETQYF. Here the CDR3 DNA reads TGTGCCAGCAGTCCCCGTAGGGGCCAAGAGACCCAGTACTTC.